Listed here are 30 T cell receptor beta chains from one sample, sequenced in a study of T cells in localized non-small cell lung cancer (dated by TCRdb to 2020 to 2021). Library preparation was by the immunoSEQ multiplex PCR assay. Drawn from immuneACCESS, this table holds only the in-frame rearrangements with V and J called that TCRdb kept. Clones are partly lost; checked studies trace under half to an unresolved V gene and leave the rest unexplained. This sample lists around 96,000 clones; roughly 90% were detected once. Roughly 4.3% of the sample is taken by the ten largest. This specimen was PBMCs, taken before any cancer treatment. The receptors were gathered from a woman aged 35-75 years with stage II squamous cell lung carcinoma.

The rearrangement uses TRBV6-5 and TRBJ1-3; D perhaps matches TRBD1 (5 bases). V was pared by 2 bases and J by 1 base, with 6 bases between. The CDR3 extends over 14 amino acids. Germline CDR1 reads MNHEY; CDR2 reads SVGAGI. The CDR3 DNA is TGTGCCAGCAGTTACAGGGGATCTGGAAACACCATATATTTT. Protein product: CASSYRGSGNTIYF.

This chain uses TRBV28 with TRBJ1-5; weak D call: TRBD1 (5 bases). The CDR3 is 19 amino acids. Germline CDR1 MDHEN, CDR2 SYDVKM. V was trimmed by 7 bases and J by 0 bases, leaving 25 bases between them. The CDR3, as DNA: TGTGCCAGCATAGAGCGGCGGGCGGGGGGGTTTTATAGCAATCAGCCCCAGCATTTT. Amino acid sequence: CASIERRAGGFYSNQPQHF.

The rearrangement links TRBV18 to TRBJ2-1, with D unclear. Looked up from germline, CDR1 is KGHSH and CDR2 is LQKENI. This CDR3 is 11 amino acids long. V lost 2 bases and J 10 bases, leaving 6 bases between the germline ends. CDR3 nucleotides: TGTGCCAGCTCACCAAACGAAGAGCAGTTCTTC. The encoded protein is CASSPNEEQFF.

The rearrangement joins TRBV4-1 to TRBJ1-1, with D possibly matching TRBD1 (6 bases). V dropped 2 bases and J dropped 6 bases, with 22 bases sitting between them. CDR3 length: 17 residues. Germline V gene lookup returns CDR1 MGHRA and CDR2 YSYEKL. The CDR3 region is CASSQKDLGLTGSEAFF. The CDR3 DNA sequence: TGCGCCAGCAGCCAAAAAGACCTAGGACTCACAGGGTCTGAAGCTTTCTTT.

This sequence joins TRBV19 and TRBJ1-2; D not resolved. Trimming left V 6 bases short and J 6 bases short, with 23 bases between. The CDR3 consists of 16 residues. Looked up from germline, CDR1 is LNHDA and CDR2 is SQIVND (reference sequence). The CDR3 DNA sequence: TGTGCCAGTAGCACCCCTTACGCGGGCCCTCGGGATGGCTACACCTTC. It specifies CASSTPYAGPRDGYTF. The full variable domain, completed using reference TRBV19 and TRBJ1-2, is DGGITQSPKYLFRKEGQNVTLSCEQNLNHDAMYWYRQDPGQGLRLIYYSQIVNDFQKGDIAEGYSVSREKKESFPLTVTSAQKNPTAFYLCASSTPYAGPRDGYTFGSGTRLTVV.

V and J are TRBV4-2 and TRBJ1-1, with D unclear. V gave up 4 bases and J gave up 2 bases, with 11 bases separating them. The germline V gene encodes CDR1 LGHNA and CDR2 YNFKEQ. The CDR3 has 14 residues. CDR3 residues: CASSPNNKNTEAFF. The CDR3 nucleotides are TGTGCCAGCAGCCCAAACAATAAAAACACTGAAGCTTTCTTT.

The CDR3 nucleotides are TGTGCCAGTAGTATAGTGAATCCAGGGGGCTATGGCTACACCTTC. Its protein product is CASSIVNPGGYGYTF. The chain joins TRBV19 to TRBJ1-2, with TRBD1 identical over 7 bases. This CDR3 region has 15 residues. Germline V CDR1 and CDR2: LNHDA, SQIVND (reference sequence). The J segment lost 4 bases and the V segment lost 1 base, leaving 6 bases of the junction unmatched.

The chain carries TRBV5-1 and TRBJ1-3, with TRBD1 as a possible D gene (5 bases). The V end lost 0 bases, the J end lost 3 bases, and 7 bases lay between the germline ends. The CDR3 is 14 residues long. Looked up from germline, CDR1 is SGHRS and CDR2 is YFSETQ. The CDR3 sequence: CASSLAGLGNTIYF. The CDR3 nucleotides are TGCGCCAGCAGCTTGGCAGGGCTTGGAAACACCATATATTTT.

The gene calls are TRBV6-6 and TRBJ1-2, with 7 bases that match TRBD1. The CDR3 is 13 amino acids. Germline trimming cut 6 bases from V and 4 bases from J; bases unmatched to any gene: 5. CDR1 and CDR2 from the germline V gene are MNHNY and SVGAGI (reference sequence). The CDR3 nucleotides read TGTGCCAGCAGCCCCGGGACAGTCTATGGCTACACCTTC. This gives the protein CASSPGTVYGYTF.

The V call is TRBV19, the J call TRBJ1-1; 10 bases align to TRBD1. The CDR3 loop spans 17 amino acids. Per the germline V gene, CDR1 is LNHDA and CDR2 is SQIVND (reference sequence). Germline trimming cut 4 bases from V and 6 bases from J; bases unmatched to any gene: 14. The CDR3 reads CASSTSGQGMSWAEAFF. Written as DNA, the CDR3 is TGTGCCAGTAGTACCTCGGGACAGGGGATGAGTTGGGCTGAAGCTTTCTTT.

V usage is TRBV9 and J usage is TRBJ2-3, with 9 bases lining up with TRBD1. The length of the CDR3 is 17 residues. CDR1 and CDR2 (germline): SGDLS, YYNGEE. V lost 0 bases, J lost 6 bases, and 11 bases stayed unmatched. In nucleotides, the CDR3 is TGTGCCAGCAGCGTAGATCCCCGGGGGACAGGGACCGATACGCAGTATTTT. Translating gives CASSVDPRGTGTDTQYF.

The genes are TRBV19 and TRBJ2-1; the match to TRBD1 covers 8 bases. This CDR3 spans 15 amino acids. V gave up 6 bases and J gave up 0 bases; unmatched junction bases: 4. Germline CDR1 is LNHDA and CDR2 is SQIVND (reference sequence). In DNA form, the CDR3 reads TGTGCCAGTAGCAGGGGGCTCAGCTCCTACAATGAGCAGTTCTTC. It encodes CASSRGLSSYNEQFF.

J is TRBJ1-2 and V is TRBV2; D possibly corresponds to TRBD1 (5 bases). Germline V gives CDR1 SNHLY, CDR2 FYNNEI. With 6 bases removed from V and 3 bases from J, the gap between germline ends came to 20 bases. This CDR3 region has 16 residues. The CDR3 DNA reads as TGTGCCAGCAGCCCGGGACCTCCTAAGCTCTACTATGGCTACACCTTC. It codes for CASSPGPPKLYYGYTF.

The gene calls are TRBV2 and TRBJ2-2; the match to TRBD1 covers 7 bases. Germline values: CDR1 SNHLY, CDR2 FYNNEI. Trimming took 5 bases from V and 0 from J; bases not matched to a gene: 12. This CDR3 comprises 18 residues. The CDR3 DNA reads TGTGCCAGCAGTCCCCGGGGACAGTTTAGTACGAACACCGGGGAGCTGTTTTTT. Protein: CASSPRGQFSTNTGELFF.

This clone appeared once. The rearrangement links TRBV6-6 to TRBJ2-1; either TRBD1 or TRBD2 may fit D (7 bases each). V lost 7 bases and J 3 bases, leaving 16 bases between the germline ends. The CDR3 is made up of 15 amino acids. The germline V gene has CDR1 MNHNY and CDR2 SVGAGI (reference sequence). The CDR3: CASTQGGTVYNEQFF. The CDR3 bases are TGTGCCAGCACCCAGGGGGGGACAGTCTACAATGAGCAGTTCTTC.

The chain has TRBV19 and TRBJ2-7, with D maybe TRBD1 (6 bases). The V and J ends lost 6 bases and 2 bases respectively, with 17 bases between them. From germline, CDR1 is LNHDA and CDR2 SQIVND (reference sequence). The CDR3 has 15 residues. CDR3 region: CASSLGQFGTYEQYF. For the CDR3, the DNA is TGTGCCAGTAGCCTCGGACAGTTTGGGACCTACGAGCAGTACTTC.

This sequence joins TRBV14 and TRBJ1-3; D not certain. Trimming cost V 4 bases and J 2 bases, with 9 bases left between them. The CDR3 is 14 residues long. CDR1 and CDR2 (germline): SGHDN, FVKESK. DNA of the CDR3: TGTGCCAGCAGCCCCACGAGGACTGGAAACACCATATATTTT. It is translated as CASSPTRTGNTIYF.

With respect to this clone: One junction end does not reproduce the germline sequence, and a read error may be involved. The V and J genes are TRBV23-1 and TRBJ2-2, with 9 bases identical to TRBD1. TRBV23-1 is annotated as an ORF whose role is uncertain. This CDR3 contains 16 residues. The CDR3, as DNA: TGCGCCAGCAGTCTTCGGACAGGGGAGGAACACCGGGGAGCTGTTTTT. Translation gives CASSLRTGEEHRGAVF.

The V and J genes are TRBV5-1 and TRBJ1-2; D gene uncertain. V was trimmed by 6 bases and J by 4 bases, leaving 19 bases between them. The CDR3 runs 15 residues. In germline, CDR1 is SGHRS, CDR2 YFSETQ. The CDR3 sequence is CASTEGLIYLYGYTF. The CDR3 bases are TGCGCCAGCACCGAGGGCCTCATCTATCTCTATGGCTACACCTTC.

This clone was found once. The chain uses TRBV7-2 and TRBJ2-2; D might be TRBD1 (6 bases). The CDR3 runs to 16 residues. CDR1 is SGHTA and CDR2 is FQGNSA in the germline V gene. V was pared by 1 base and J by 13 bases, with 22 bases between. The CDR3 region has the DNA TGTGCCAGCAGCTTAGGGGTAGGGGGAGCCCATTACCGGCTGTTTTTT. The encoded protein is CASSLGVGGAHYRLFF. Combining the CDR3 with reference TRBV7-2 and TRBJ2-2 gives the whole variable domain GAGVSQSPSNKVTEKGKDVELRCDPISGHTALYWYRQSLGQGLEFLIYFQGNSAPDKSGLPSDRFSAERTGGSVSTLTIQRTQQEDSAVYLCASSLGVGGAHYRLFFGEGSRLTVL.

V gene TRBV15 combines with J gene TRBJ1-5; 7 positions agree with TRBD1. The CDR3 sequence is 14 residues long. Germline loops: CDR1 LNHNV, CDR2 YYDKDF (reference sequence). V gave up 5 bases and J gave up 6 bases; unmatched junction bases: 7. CDR3 coding DNA: TGTGCCACCAGCGGACGACAGGGCGTTCAGCCCCAGCATTTT. The encoded protein is CATSGRQGVQPQHF.

The chain has TRBV6-6 and TRBJ1-5; a weak D match, TRBD1 (5 bases). V was cut by 8 bases and J by 3 bases, with 11 bases left in between. This CDR3 contains 13 residues. Germline V lookup: CDR1 MNHNY, CDR2 SVGAGI (reference sequence). Here the CDR3 DNA reads TGTGCCAGCCTCGCGGGGGACAATCAGCCCCAGCATTTT. Protein sequence: CASLAGDNQPQHF.

J is TRBJ1-5 and V is TRBV19; 8 nucleotides match TRBD1. This CDR3 contains 18 residues. V lost 4 bases, J lost 2 bases, and 13 bases stayed unmatched. CDR1 is LNHDA, CDR2 SQIVND, per germline (reference sequence). This CDR3 is CASSKRTGNKGGNQPQHF. CDR3 nucleotides: TGTGCCAGTAGTAAAAGGACAGGGAACAAGGGTGGCAATCAGCCCCAGCATTTT.

The J gene is TRBJ1-2, the V gene TRBV4-1; D is undetermined. The length of the CDR3 is 14 residues. The germline V gene encodes CDR1 MGHRA and CDR2 YSYEKL. Trimming took 0 bases from V and 7 from J, leaving 12 bases between them. The CDR3 coding sequence is TGCGCCAGCAGCCAAGAATCGTGGTTGCGTGGCTACACCTTC. Its translation: CASSQESWLRGYTF.

The rearrangement uses TRBV25-1 and TRBJ2-5; D uncertain. CDR1 is MGHDK, CDR2 SYGVNS, per germline. The CDR3 sequence is 12 residues long. V lost 3 bases and J lost 5, with 7 bases in between. As DNA, the CDR3 is TGTGCCAGCAGTGACCCCCCGGAGACCCAGTACTTC. Translated: CASSDPPETQYF.

The chain uses TRBV10-3 and TRBJ2-7; D perhaps matches TRBD2 (8 bases). The CDR3 covers 21 residues. CDR1 is ENHRY, CDR2 SYGVKD, per germline. Trimming took off 5 bases at V and 2 bases at J, with 34 bases between the two ends. CDR3 loop: CAISHDRDVRAGDLRAYEQYF. The CDR3 DNA reads TGTGCCATCAGTCACGACAGGGATGTTCGAGCGGGGGACTTACGGGCCTACGAGCAGTACTTC.

J is TRBJ1-2 and V is TRBV5-8; D is uncertain. This CDR3 spans 11 amino acids. Germline loops: CDR1 SGHTS, CDR2 YDEGEE. V shed 0 bases and J shed 5 bases, with 2 bases lying between them. CDR3 in amino acids: CASSLVYGYTF. The CDR3 DNA reads TGTGCCAGCAGCTTGGTATATGGCTACACCTTC.

As regards this clone: The same CDR3 also results from other DNA sequences found in this sample. The chain employs TRBV18 and TRBJ2-7, with D perhaps matching TRBD2 (6 bases). Germline lookup yields CDR1 KGHSH and CDR2 LQKENI. The V end was cut by 3 bases, the J end by 0 bases, with 9 bases between. The CDR3 is 14 amino acids. The CDR3 here is CASSPGGSSYEQYF. The CDR3 coding sequence is TGTGCCAGCTCACCGGGGGGAAGCTCCTACGAGCAGTACTTC.

This clone showed up just once. This rearrangement joins TRBV28 to TRBJ1-5; no firm D call. Between the trimmed V and J ends, which lost 2 bases and 9 bases, there was a span of 8 bases. Germline V gene sequence: CDR1 MDHEN, CDR2 SYDVKM. The CDR3 has 12 residues. CDR3 region: CASSLGQLPQHF. CDR3 DNA sequence: TGTGCCAGCAGTTTAGGGCAGCTGCCCCAGCATTTT.

V usage is TRBV10-3 and J usage is TRBJ2-7; 8 bases align to TRBD1. Germline CDR1 reads ENHRY; CDR2 reads SYGVKD. This CDR3 comprises 17 residues. Trimming cost V 6 bases and J 4 bases; bases outside gene matches: 17. The CDR3 loop reads CAISGDTPDRGTYEQYF. CDR3 nucleotide sequence: TGTGCCATCAGCGGAGATACGCCCGACAGGGGTACATACGAGCAGTACTTC.